The 26 T cell receptor beta chains reported below all come from one sample, sequenced in a study of cytomegalovirus exposure and HLA in healthy donors. The PCR employed 60 Vbeta primers together with 13 Jbeta primers. Clones were sequenced by immunoSEQ multiplex PCR, and TCRdb holds only the in-frame ones, with some missing. Seen here are 130,000 to 150,000 clones, around 85% observed once, and the top ten hold approximately 2.9%. The sample consisted of PBMCs. The receptors come from a woman in her twenties or thirties in good health and CMV-seronegative.

The chain joins TRBV20-1 to TRBJ1-1, with D tentatively TRBD1 (5 bases). CDR3 length: 11 residues. V lost 8 bases and J lost 3, with 10 bases in between. The V gene's germline CDR1 is DFQATT and CDR2 SNEGSKA (reference sequence). The CDR3 coding sequence is TGCAGTACGACAGACGACACTGAAGCTTTCTTT. Its translation: CSTTDDTEAFF.

The chain couples TRBV10-3 to TRBJ2-7; TRBD2 might be the D (5 bases). CDR1 is ENHRY and CDR2 is SYGVKD in the germline V gene. V lost 0 bases and J lost 5, with 14 bases in between. The CDR3 contains 15 residues. CDR3 region: CAISESMSAEDEQYF. CDR3 nucleotide sequence: TGTGCCATCAGTGAGTCGATGTCTGCGGAGGACGAGCAGTACTTC.

CDR3 nucleotides: TGTGCCAGCAGCCCTCCAGCGGGGGGGCGGTACTCCAACCAAGAGACCCAGTACTTC. Translation: CASSPPAGGRYSNQETQYF. The J gene is TRBJ2-5, the V gene TRBV5-4; 10 bases fit TRBD2. CDR1 and CDR2 from the germline V gene are SGHNT and YYREEE (reference sequence). The CDR3 consists of 19 residues. Trimming removed 4 bases from V and 0 bases from J; junction bases left unmatched: 15.

This clone was detected once. The rearrangement links TRBV12-5 to TRBJ1-5, with TRBD1 identical over 9 bases. Germline V gene lookup returns CDR1 LGHNT and CDR2 FRNRAP. The CDR3 runs 17 residues. Losses at the gene ends were 4 bases for V and 7 bases for J; bases not matched to a gene: 14. The DNA of the CDR3 is TGTGCTAGTGGTTCCCACCTGGGACAGGGAAGCATCCAGCCCCAGCATTTT. As protein: CASGSHLGQGSIQPQHF.

The chain joins TRBV18 to TRBJ2-3, with 9 bases identical to TRBD2. CDR1 is KGHSH and CDR2 is LQKENI in the germline V gene. V trimming: 3 bases; J trimming: 1 base; junction bases outside the gene matches: 5. The CDR3 length is 16 residues. The CDR3 reads CASSPVAGVGTDTQYF. In DNA form, the CDR3 reads TGTGCCAGCTCACCTGTAGCGGGAGTGGGCACAGATACGCAGTATTTT.

The chain recombines TRBV5-1 with TRBJ2-1; a possible D gene is TRBD2 (6 bases). From germline, CDR1 is SGHRS and CDR2 YFSETQ. V lost 7 bases to trimming and J lost 0 bases, with 14 bases between them. The CDR3 has 15 amino acids. As DNA, the CDR3 is TGCGCCAGCCGAGAGGACGGGAGCTCCTACAATGAGCAGTTCTTC. Residues: CASREDGSSYNEQFF.

V gene TRBV29-1 combines with J gene TRBJ1-4, with unresolved D. Trimming removed 4 bases at V and 5 bases at J, with 11 bases between. Looked up from germline, CDR1 is SQVTM and CDR2 is ANQGSEA. This CDR3 is built from 13 residues. CDR3 protein: CSVGESRNEKLFF. The CDR3 region has the DNA TGCAGCGTTGGCGAGTCGCGGAATGAAAAACTGTTTTTT.

The chain links TRBV9 to TRBJ2-5; TRBD2 matches at 10 bases. The end of the DNA is better explained by TRBJ2-7, so the J call may be wrong. The CDR3 runs 14 residues. Germline CDR1 is SGDLS and CDR2 is YYNGEE. The CDR3 sequence: CASSSGTSVDEQYF. The CDR3 DNA reads TGTGCCAGCAGCTCAGGGACTAGCGTGGACGAGCAGTACTTC.

The J gene is TRBJ2-3, the V gene TRBV7-3, with 13 bases fitting TRBD2. V shed 3 bases, J shed 6 bases, and the junction held 6 bases outside the gene matches. CDR3 length: 16 amino acids. The V gene's germline CDR1 is SGHTA and CDR2 FQGTGA. For the CDR3, the DNA is TGTGCCAGCAGCTTTACTAGCGGGGGGGCGATCGATACGCAGTATTTT. Encoded protein: CASSFTSGGAIDTQYF.

The rearrangement links TRBV19 to TRBJ1-5; D uncertain. The CDR3 sequence is 15 residues long. The ends were cut back, 3 bases at V and 6 bases at J, with 15 bases in the middle. Germline-derived CDR1 and CDR2 are LNHDA and SQIVND (reference sequence). The CDR3 DNA sequence: TGTGCCAGTAGTATCCCCTCGTTGATGGCTCAGCCCCAGCATTTT. Protein product: CASSIPSLMAQPQHF.

This clone has only a few counts. The same CDR3 arises from other DNA sequences in this sample as well. The gene calls are TRBV7-9 and TRBJ2-7, with 8 bases identical to TRBD2. After removal of 3 bases from V and 2 bases from J, the junction contained 3 bases not matched to a gene. The V gene's germline CDR1 is SEHNR and CDR2 FQNEAQ (reference sequence). The CDR3 totals 14 residues. The CDR3 DNA sequence: TGTGCCAGCAGCTTGGGGGGACTAGCCTACGAGCAGTACTTC. Translation: CASSLGGLAYEQYF.

The J gene is TRBJ1-4, the V gene TRBV27, with D possibly TRBD1 on 6 matching bases. Deletions cut 5 bases from V and 8 bases from J, with 15 bases between. The CDR3 contains 14 residues. Germline CDR1 MNHEY, CDR2 SMNVEV (reference sequence). CDR3 in amino acids: CASSLIRGGEKLFF. In DNA form, the CDR3 reads TGTGCCAGCAGTCTGATCAGGGGTGGGGAAAAACTGTTTTTT.

V usage is TRBV9 and J usage is TRBJ2-2, with D maybe TRBD1 (6 bases). The germline V gene encodes CDR1 SGDLS and CDR2 YYNGEE. The length of the CDR3 is 16 residues. The ends were cut back, 0 bases at V and 4 bases at J, with 13 bases in the middle. CDR3 bases: TGTGCCAGCAGCGTAGGGTCGCAGGGGTTCACCGGGGAGCTGTTTTTT. Translation gives CASSVGSQGFTGELFF.

The chain employs TRBV11-2 and TRBJ2-1, with D tentatively TRBD2 (6 bases). There are 13 residues in the CDR3. Germline V gene data show CDR1 as SGHAT and CDR2 as FQNNGV. Trimming pared 1 base from V and 15 bases from J, leaving 16 bases between. CDR3 region: CASSLAGDLFRFF. The CDR3, as DNA: TGTGCCAGCAGCTTAGCGGGGGACCTTTTTCGGTTCTTC.

This chain uses TRBV18 with TRBJ1-1; D remains ambiguous. The CDR3 is 14 residues long. Germline V CDR1 and CDR2: KGHSH, LQKENI. V was clipped by 2 bases and J by 4 bases, with 11 bases between them. CDR3 bases: TGTGCCAGCTCACCAGCAGCGCTTCGCACTGAAGCTTTCTTT. Protein: CASSPAALRTEAFF.

The chain carries TRBV27 and TRBJ2-7; D remains ambiguous. This CDR3 region has 13 residues. The germline V and J ends were trimmed by 5 bases and 2 bases, with 10 bases remaining between them. Germline V CDR1 and CDR2: MNHEY, SMNVEV (reference sequence). The DNA for the CDR3 is TGTGCCAGCAGTCAGACTGGCGCCTACGAGCAGTACTTC. This translates into CASSQTGAYEQYF.

This clone was detected a few times. V and J are TRBV4-3 and TRBJ1-2; possible D gene TRBD1, 6 bases. The V end was cut by 3 bases, the J end by 4 bases, with 15 bases between. CDR3 length: 15 residues. Looked up from germline, CDR1 is LGHNA and CDR2 is YSLEER. CDR3 bases: TGCGCCAGCAGCCAGGAATACAGGGTACTCTATGGCTACACCTTC. Translated, it gives CASSQEYRVLYGYTF.

This clone has only one observation. The V and J genes are TRBV28 and TRBJ1-2; a possible D gene is TRBD1 (5 bases). V was pared by 3 bases and J by 1 base, with 9 bases between. Per germline, CDR1 MDHEN and CDR2 SYDVKM. This CDR3 region has 14 residues. The CDR3 coding sequence is TGTGCCAGCAGTTTGGGGCGGAGTAACTATGGCTACACCTTC. This encodes CASSLGRSNYGYTF.

This clone came up a few times. The rearrangement uses TRBV4-1 and TRBJ1-5, with D perhaps TRBD1 (6 bases). This CDR3 has 17 amino acids. Per the germline V gene, CDR1 is MGHRA and CDR2 is YSYEKL. Trimming left V 0 bases short and J 2 bases short, with 14 bases between. CDR3 amino acids: CASSQDPGQIGNQPQHF. The DNA of the CDR3 is TGCGCCAGCAGCCAAGACCCCGGACAGATCGGCAATCAGCCCCAGCATTTT.

This chain connects TRBV7-6 to TRBJ1-5; TRBD1 matches at 7 bases. Trimming took 1 base from V and 4 from J; bases not matched to a gene: 4. CDR1 and CDR2 (germline): SGHVS, FNYEAQ. CDR3 length equals 15 residues. The CDR3 reads CASSLDRGLNQPQHF. CDR3 DNA: TGTGCCAGCAGCTTAGACAGGGGCCTTAATCAGCCCCAGCATTTT.

This clone has only a few counts. The chain couples TRBV29-1 to TRBJ2-5; 10 bases agree with TRBD2. The V segment lost 0 bases and the J segment 9 bases; nucleotides outside the gene matches: 13. Looked up from germline, CDR1 is SQVTM and CDR2 is ANQGSEA. This CDR3 region has 16 residues. This CDR3 is CSVEDPGTSVLGAQYF. Here the CDR3 DNA reads TGCAGCGTTGAAGATCCCGGGACTAGCGTACTGGGGGCCCAGTACTTC.

The gene calls are TRBV13 and TRBJ2-5; a weak D match, TRBD1 (6 bases). The V gene lost 4 bases and the J gene lost 5 bases, with 8 bases spanning the gap. The CDR3 is 12 residues long. From germline, CDR1 is PRHDT and CDR2 FYEKMQ (reference sequence). The CDR3 DNA follows: TGTGCCAGCAGCTCTAGGGGGGAGACCCAGTACTTC. As protein: CASSSRGETQYF.

The chain carries TRBV14 and TRBJ2-2, with 7 bases matching TRBD1. V lost 1 base and J lost 4; bases outside the gene matches: 9. CDR1 is SGHDN, CDR2 FVKESK, per germline. The CDR3 length is 17 residues. Here the CDR3 DNA reads TGTGCCAGCAGCCAAGTGTCGTACAGGGGATTCACCGGGGAGCTGTTTTTT. Protein: CASSQVSYRGFTGELFF.

CDR3 region: CASSDRYTQPQHF. The CDR3 DNA reads TGTGCCAGCAGTGACAGGTACACTCAGCCCCAGCATTTT. The chain has TRBV6-1 and TRBJ1-5; D unresolved. The V end lost 3 bases, the J end lost 6 bases, and 9 bases lay between the germline ends. Germline V CDR1 and CDR2: MNHNS, SASEGT. The CDR3 is made up of 13 amino acids.

This rearrangement joins TRBV7-2 to TRBJ1-2; 8 bases line up with TRBD1. CDR3 length equals 14 residues. V lost 1 base to trimming and J lost 8 bases; unmatched junction nucleotides: 6. CDR1 and CDR2 from the germline V gene are SGHTA and FQGNSA. CDR3 in amino acids: CASSLGGQGQGYTF. The CDR3 DNA is TGTGCCAGCAGCTTAGGCGGACAGGGCCAAGGCTACACCTTC.

This chain uses TRBV11-2 with TRBJ2-5; 7 nucleotides line up with TRBD1. J lost 5 bases, V lost 10 bases, and 4 bases had no gene match. CDR1 is SGHAT and CDR2 is FQNNGV in the germline V gene. This CDR3 contains 11 residues. CDR3 in DNA: TGTGCCACCGACAGGGCTGAGACCCAGTACTTC. Protein sequence: CATDRAETQYF.